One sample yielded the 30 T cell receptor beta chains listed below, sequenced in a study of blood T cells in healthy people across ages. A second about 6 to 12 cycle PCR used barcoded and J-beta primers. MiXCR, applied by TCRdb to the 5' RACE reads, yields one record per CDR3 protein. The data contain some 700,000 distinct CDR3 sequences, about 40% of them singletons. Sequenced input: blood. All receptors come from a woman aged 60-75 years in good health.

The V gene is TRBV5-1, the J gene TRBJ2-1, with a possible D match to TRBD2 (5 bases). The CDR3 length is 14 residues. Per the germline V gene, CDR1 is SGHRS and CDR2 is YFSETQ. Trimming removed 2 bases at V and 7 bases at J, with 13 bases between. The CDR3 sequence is CASSLSGMINEQFF. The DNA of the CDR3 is TGCGCCAGCAGCTTATCCGGGATGATTAATGAGCAGTTCTTC.

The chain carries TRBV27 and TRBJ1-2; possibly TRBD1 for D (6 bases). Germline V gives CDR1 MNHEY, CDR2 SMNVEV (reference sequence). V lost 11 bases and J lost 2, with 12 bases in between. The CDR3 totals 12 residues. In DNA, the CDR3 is TGTGCCGCACGGGACATAAACTATGGCTACACCTTC. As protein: CAARDINYGYTF.

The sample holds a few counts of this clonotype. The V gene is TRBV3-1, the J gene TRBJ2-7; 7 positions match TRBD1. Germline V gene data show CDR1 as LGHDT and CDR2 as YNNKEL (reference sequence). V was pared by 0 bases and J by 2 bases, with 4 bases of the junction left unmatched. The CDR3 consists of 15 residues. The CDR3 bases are TGTGCCAGCAGCCAAGATCCGGACAGGACCTACGAGCAGTACTTC. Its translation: CASSQDPDRTYEQYF.

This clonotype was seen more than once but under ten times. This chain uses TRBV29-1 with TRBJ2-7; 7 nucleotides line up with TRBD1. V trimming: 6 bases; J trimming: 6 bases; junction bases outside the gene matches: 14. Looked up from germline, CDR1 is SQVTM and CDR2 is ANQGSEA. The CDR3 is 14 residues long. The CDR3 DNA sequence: TGCAGCGTGGGGACAGCCACGCTCAGCACCGAGCAGTACTTC. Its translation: CSVGTATLSTEQYF.

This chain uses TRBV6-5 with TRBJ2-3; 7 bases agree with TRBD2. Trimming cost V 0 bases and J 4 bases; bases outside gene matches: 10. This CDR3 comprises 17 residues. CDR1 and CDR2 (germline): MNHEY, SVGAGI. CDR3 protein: CASSYSSASGTSDTQYF. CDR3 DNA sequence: TGTGCCAGCAGTTACTCGTCGGCTAGCGGAACTTCAGATACGCAGTATTTT.

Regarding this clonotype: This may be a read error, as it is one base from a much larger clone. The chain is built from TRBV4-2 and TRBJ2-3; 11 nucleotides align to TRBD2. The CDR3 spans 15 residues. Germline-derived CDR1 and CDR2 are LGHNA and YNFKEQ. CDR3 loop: CANSQDLAGGFTQYF. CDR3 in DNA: TGTGCCAACAGCCAAGACCTAGCGGGGGGTTTCACGCAGTATTTT.

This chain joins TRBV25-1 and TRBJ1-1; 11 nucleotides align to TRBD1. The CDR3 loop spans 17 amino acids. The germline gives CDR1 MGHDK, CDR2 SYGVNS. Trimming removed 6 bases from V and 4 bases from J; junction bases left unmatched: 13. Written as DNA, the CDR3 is TGTGCCAGCAGAAGCTTTATAGGACAGGGGGCCTCCACTGAAGCTTTCTTT. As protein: CASRSFIGQGASTEAFF.

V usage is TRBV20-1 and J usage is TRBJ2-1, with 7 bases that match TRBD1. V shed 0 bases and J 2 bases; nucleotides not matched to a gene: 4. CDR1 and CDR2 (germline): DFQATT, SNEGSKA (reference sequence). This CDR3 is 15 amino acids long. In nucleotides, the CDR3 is TGCAGTGCTAGAGATTTGACAGGGCCCTACAATGAGCAGTTCTTC. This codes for CSARDLTGPYNEQFF.

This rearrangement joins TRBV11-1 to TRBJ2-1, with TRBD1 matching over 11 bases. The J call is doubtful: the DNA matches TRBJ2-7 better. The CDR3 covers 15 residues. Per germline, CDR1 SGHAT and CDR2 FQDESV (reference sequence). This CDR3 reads CASSGRDRGFHEQYF. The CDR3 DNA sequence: TGTGCCAGCAGCGGCCGGGACAGGGGGTTTCATGAGCAGTACTTC.

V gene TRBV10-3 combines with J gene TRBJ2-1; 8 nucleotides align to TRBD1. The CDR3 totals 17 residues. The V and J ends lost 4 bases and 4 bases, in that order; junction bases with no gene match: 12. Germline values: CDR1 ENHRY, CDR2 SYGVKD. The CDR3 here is CAISGLNTGGRYNEQFF. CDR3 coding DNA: TGTGCCATCAGTGGGCTCAATACAGGGGGTCGATACAATGAGCAGTTCTTC.

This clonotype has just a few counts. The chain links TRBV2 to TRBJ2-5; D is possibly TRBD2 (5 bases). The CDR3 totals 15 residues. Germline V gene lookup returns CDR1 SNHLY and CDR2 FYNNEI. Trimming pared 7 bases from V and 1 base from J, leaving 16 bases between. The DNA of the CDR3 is TGTGCCAGCATCCCGGCAACGGGGAGCCAAGAGACCCAGTACTTC. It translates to CASIPATGSQETQYF.

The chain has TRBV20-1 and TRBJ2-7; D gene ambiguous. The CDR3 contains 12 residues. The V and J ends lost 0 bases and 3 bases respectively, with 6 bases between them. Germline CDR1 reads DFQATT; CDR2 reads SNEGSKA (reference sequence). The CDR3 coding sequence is TGCAGTGCTAGAGATCACGGCTACGAGCAGTACTTC. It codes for CSARDHGYEQYF.

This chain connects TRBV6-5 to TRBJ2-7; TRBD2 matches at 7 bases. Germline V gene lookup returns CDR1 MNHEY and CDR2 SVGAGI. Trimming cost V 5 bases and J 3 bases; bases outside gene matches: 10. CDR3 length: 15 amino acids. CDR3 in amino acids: CASSANPGGGYEQYF. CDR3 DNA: TGTGCCAGCAGTGCTAATCCGGGAGGCGGCTACGAGCAGTACTTC.

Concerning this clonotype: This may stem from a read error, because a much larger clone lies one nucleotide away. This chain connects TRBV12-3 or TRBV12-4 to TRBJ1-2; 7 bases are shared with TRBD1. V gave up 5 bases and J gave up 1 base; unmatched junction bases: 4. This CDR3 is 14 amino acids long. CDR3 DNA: TGTGCCAGCAGTGTCCAGGGGGTTAACTATGGCTACACCTTC. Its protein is CASSVQGVNYGYTF.

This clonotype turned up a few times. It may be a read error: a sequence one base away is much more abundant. The DNA of the CDR3 is TGTGCCAGCAGCTTACGACGAGTCGGGGCAGATACGCAGTATTTT. It yields the protein CASSLRRVGADTQYF. The chain has TRBV7-2 and TRBJ2-3; tentatively, D is TRBD2 (5 bases). Germline V CDR1 and CDR2: SGHTA, FQGNSA. V was trimmed by 2 bases and J by 4 bases, leaving 13 bases between them. This CDR3 comprises 15 residues.

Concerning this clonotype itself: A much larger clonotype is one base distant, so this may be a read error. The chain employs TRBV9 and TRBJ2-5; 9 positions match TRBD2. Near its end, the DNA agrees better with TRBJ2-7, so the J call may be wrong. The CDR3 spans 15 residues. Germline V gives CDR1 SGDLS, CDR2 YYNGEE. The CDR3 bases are TGTGCCAGCAGCTGCATATTAGCGGGAGACGACGAGCAGTACTTC. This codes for CASSCILAGDDEQYF.

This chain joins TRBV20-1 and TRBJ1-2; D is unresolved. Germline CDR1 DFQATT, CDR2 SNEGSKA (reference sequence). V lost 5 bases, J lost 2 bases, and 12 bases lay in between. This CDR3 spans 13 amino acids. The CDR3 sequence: CSAPPTRNYGYTF. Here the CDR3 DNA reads TGCAGTGCTCCACCGACAAGGAACTATGGCTACACCTTC.

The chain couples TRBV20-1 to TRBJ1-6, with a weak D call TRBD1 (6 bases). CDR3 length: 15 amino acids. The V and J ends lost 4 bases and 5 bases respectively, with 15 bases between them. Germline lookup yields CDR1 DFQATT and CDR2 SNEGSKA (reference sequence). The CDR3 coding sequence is TGCAGTGCTACCAAAAGGACAGAAAATAATTCACCCCTCCACTTT. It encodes CSATKRTENNSPLHF.

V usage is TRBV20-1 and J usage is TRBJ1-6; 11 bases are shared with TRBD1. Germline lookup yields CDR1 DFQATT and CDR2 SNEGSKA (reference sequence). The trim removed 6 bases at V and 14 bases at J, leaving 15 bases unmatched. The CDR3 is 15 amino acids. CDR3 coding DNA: TGCAGTGCCACCCGCGGGACAGGGGGTTTTCCGGCCCTCCACTTT. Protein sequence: CSATRGTGGFPALHF.

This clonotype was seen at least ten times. The CDR3 region is CSVTDRGRTDTQYF. In DNA form, the CDR3 reads TGCAGTGTTACCGACAGGGGGCGTACAGATACGCAGTATTTT. The V gene is TRBV20-1, the J gene TRBJ2-3, with 10 bases identical to TRBD1. V lost 7 bases and J lost 3; bases outside the gene matches: 7. This CDR3 has 14 residues. The germline V gene encodes CDR1 DFQATT and CDR2 SNEGSKA (reference sequence).

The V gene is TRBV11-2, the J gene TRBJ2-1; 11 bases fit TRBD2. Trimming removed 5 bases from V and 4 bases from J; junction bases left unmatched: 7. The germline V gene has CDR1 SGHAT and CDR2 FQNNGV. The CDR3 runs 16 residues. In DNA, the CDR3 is TGTGCCAGCAGCACCAGGACTAGCGGGCGGTACAATGAGCAGTTCTTC. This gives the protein CASSTRTSGRYNEQFF.

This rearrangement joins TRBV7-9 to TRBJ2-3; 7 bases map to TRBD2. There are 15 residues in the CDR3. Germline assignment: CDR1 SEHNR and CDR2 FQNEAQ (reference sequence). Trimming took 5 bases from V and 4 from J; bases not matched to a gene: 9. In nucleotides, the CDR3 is TGTGCCAGCAGCCGGGACTGGCGGGAGCCAGATACGCAGTATTTT. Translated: CASSRDWREPDTQYF. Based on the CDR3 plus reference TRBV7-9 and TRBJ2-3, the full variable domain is DTGVSQNPRHKITKRGQNVTFRCDPISEHNRLYWYRQTLGQGPEFLTYFQNEAQLEKSRLLSDRFSAERPKGSFSTLEIQRTEQGDSAMYLCASSRDWREPDTQYFGPGTRLTVL.

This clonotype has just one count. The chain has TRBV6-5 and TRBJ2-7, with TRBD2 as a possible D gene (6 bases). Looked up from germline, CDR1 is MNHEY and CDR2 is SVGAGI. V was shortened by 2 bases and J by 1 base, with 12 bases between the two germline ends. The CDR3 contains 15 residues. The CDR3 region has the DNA TGTGCCAGCAGTTACGACTCCGGGGGTTCCTACGAGCAGTACTTC. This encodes CASSYDSGGSYEQYF.

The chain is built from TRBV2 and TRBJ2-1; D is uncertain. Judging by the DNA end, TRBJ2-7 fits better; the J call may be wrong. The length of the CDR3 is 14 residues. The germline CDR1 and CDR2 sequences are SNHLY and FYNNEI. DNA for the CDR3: TGTGCCAGCAGGCGAGAGAGCTCCTACAATGAGCAGTACTTC. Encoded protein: CASRRESSYNEQYF.

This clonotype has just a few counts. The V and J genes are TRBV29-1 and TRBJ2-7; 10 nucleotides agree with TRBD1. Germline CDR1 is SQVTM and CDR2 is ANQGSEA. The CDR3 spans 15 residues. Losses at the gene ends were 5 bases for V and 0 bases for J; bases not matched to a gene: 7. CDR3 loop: CSVQGTGESSYEQYF. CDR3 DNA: TGCAGCGTTCAAGGGACAGGGGAAAGCTCCTACGAGCAGTACTTC.

DNA of the CDR3: TGTGCCAGCGTCCGGCGGGGGAGCACAGATACGCAGTATTTT. The encoded protein is CASVRRGSTDTQYF. The V gene is TRBV12-3 or TRBV12-4, the J gene TRBJ2-3, with TRBD2 matching 7 bases. V trimming: 8 bases; J trimming: 0 bases; junction bases outside the gene matches: 5. The CDR3 has 14 amino acids.

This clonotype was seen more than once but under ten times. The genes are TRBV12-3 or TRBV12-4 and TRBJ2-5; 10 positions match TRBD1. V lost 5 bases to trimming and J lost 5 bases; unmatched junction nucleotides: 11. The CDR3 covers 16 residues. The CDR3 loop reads CASSPNRQGARETQYF. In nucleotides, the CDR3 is TGTGCCAGCAGTCCCAACCGACAGGGGGCGCGGGAGACCCAGTACTTC.

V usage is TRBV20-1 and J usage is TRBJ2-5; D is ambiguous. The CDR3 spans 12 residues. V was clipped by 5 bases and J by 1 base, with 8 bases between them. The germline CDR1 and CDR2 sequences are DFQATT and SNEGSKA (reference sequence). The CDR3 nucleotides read TGCAGTGCTCCTGAATTCCAAGAGACCCAGTACTTC. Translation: CSAPEFQETQYF.

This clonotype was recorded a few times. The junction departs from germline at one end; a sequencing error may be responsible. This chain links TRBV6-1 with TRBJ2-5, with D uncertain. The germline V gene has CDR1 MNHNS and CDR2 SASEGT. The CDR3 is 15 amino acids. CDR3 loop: CASSEGLVAQETQYF. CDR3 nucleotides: TGTGCCAGCAGCGAAGGGCTGGTTGCCCAAGAGACCCAGTACTTC.

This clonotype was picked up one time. For the CDR3, the DNA is TGTGCCAGCAGCAAATCGGAATTCTATGGCTACACCTTC. It codes for CASSKSEFYGYTF. V is TRBV3-1 and J is TRBJ1-2; D remains unclear. CDR1 and CDR2 from the germline V gene are LGHDT and YNNKEL (reference sequence). This CDR3 is built from 13 residues. V shed 5 bases and J shed 4 bases, with 11 bases lying between them.